Included here is one TCR beta chain sequence, with context. What antigen it recognizes has not been identified. Base quality data are lacking; no much larger clone is found one base away. The data were obtained in a study of T cells after yellow fever vaccination (dated by TCRdb to the late 2010s). Some background on the complete study: Libraries from fractions with low cell numbers were prepared with the SMART-Seq v4 Ultra Low Input RNA kit. Two healthy male donors, one aged 18 to 30 and one aged 30 to 40 years, were included in the cohort. Bulk PBMC replicates and cell subsets were isolated from blood drawn at multiple timepoints before and after both primary and secondary immunization. To follow T-cell clones before and after primary and booster YFV17D yellow fever vaccination, bulk TCR alpha and beta repertoires were sequenced over time.

Sequences GTSNPN (CDR1) and SVGIG (CDR2) are obtained from the germline V gene (reference sequence). The CDR3 runs 14 residues from the cysteine to the phenylalanine. The entry retains the CDR3 DNA only, 42 bases that are in frame from base 1. V is clipped by 0 bases and J by 6 bases, and the sequence between their germline boundaries is 14 bases long. The research as a whole found: Because abundant contaminating clonotypes from the bulk population could be contained in FACS-sorted repertoires, computational filtering was required. The secondary T-cell response was weaker than the primary response but faster, peaking on day 5 instead of day 15. After the booster, most clones that had expanded after primary vaccination were detected again (around 96% of CD4 and 88% of CD8), suggesting broad maintenance of memory. Only a couple of donors were included in the study, so the extent to which the findings can be generalized is limited. A small share of clonotypes occurred in both CD4 and CD8 compartments, likely arising from convergent recombination.

TCR cDNA was synthesized by 5'RACE template switching, through which a universal primer site and unique molecular identifiers were introduced. Priming for cDNA synthesis came from both the TCR alpha and TCR beta constant segments. Library amplification used two PCR steps, and the second PCR step added sample barcodes and sequencing adapters. Sequencing of libraries was performed on Illumina HiSeq 2500 (2x100 bp) or NovaSeq (2x150 bp). The authors processed their data as follows. Reads were demultiplexed and collapsed into UMI consensus sequences with MIGEC, and V(D)J alignment was performed with MiXCR. Vaccine-responding clonotypes were identified with edgeR using replicate PBMC samples, with FDR below 0.01 and a log2 fold change above 5 up to day 15 being required. Each bulk clonotype received a CD4 or CD8 identity based on whether the sequenced CD4 or CD8 repertoire contained that clonotype at higher abundance. TCRdb reprocessed the public reads (quality trimming at Q25 with fastp, clone calling with MiXCR) and kept in-frame beta chains. Rows are unified per CDR3 protein, each entry keeping the most common DNA and genes. None of the V and J calls come from the authors' own analysis; TCRdb made them. A total of more than 450,000 distinct CDR3 sequences appear in this sample, roughly 22% of them only once. The ten largest clones add up to about 16% of the sample.

The treatment or condition tag for this specimen amounts to: live attenuated yellow fever vaccine strain. At each blood-draw timepoint, two biological replicates of bulk PBMCs were collected. PBMCs were isolated from peripheral blood using a standard Ficoll-Paque protocol. TriZol was used to extract RNA from bulk PBMCs, from CD4 and CD8 fractions, and from dextramer-positive and dextramer-negative fractions. The V and J genes are TRBV30 and TRBJ2-5, with the identity of the D gene unclear. The input for sequencing was PBMCs, taken approximately 22 days after the first yellow fever vaccination. The clonotype comes from a man aged 18 to 35 who received the YFV17D yellow fever vaccine. In nucleotides, the sequence is TGTGCCTGGAGTGTATTGGTGGGCCATCAGACCCAGTACTTC. It translates as CAWSVLVGHQTQYF.